The text below deals with one T cell receptor (beta chain). There is no known antigen for this receptor. Nothing much larger sits one base from this clone, and base qualities are not available. The data were taken from a study of T cells in Graves' hyperthyroidism and ophthalmopathy (dated by TCRdb to about 2019). For context, the study as a whole: Peripheral blood was collected at initial diagnosis, before any treatment. A discovery cohort of roughly 96 patients, roughly 40 with Graves' ophthalmopathy and about 58 with stable Graves' hyperthyroidism, was used to find distinguishing TCR V-J signatures. Whether ophthalmopathy could be predicted prospectively was tested in an independent validation cohort made up of roughly 19 hyperthyroidism patients plus 17 patients who later progressed to ophthalmopathy. For training and testing, the roughly 100 patients in the discovery cohort were randomly divided in a 7:3 ratio. In six Graves' hyperthyroidism patients, the study also compared T-cell repertoires from thyroid tissue with T-cell repertoires from blood. Following sampling, methimazole starting at 30 mg daily was given to hyperthyroidism patients, and high-dose intravenous methylprednisolone was given to ophthalmopathy patients. The paper reports TCR Vbeta CDR3 sequencing of approximately 130 peripheral blood samples: approximately 43 ophthalmopathy, about 75 hyperthyroidism and approximately 17 progressor patients.

Compared with germline, V lacks 5 bases and J lacks 5 bases; bases without a gene match: 8. There are 14 amino acids in the CDR3, from cysteine to phenylalanine inclusive. Here the CDR3 DNA is all that survives: 42 bases in frame from base 1. From the germline V gene, CDR1 is SGHTA and CDR2 is FQGNSA. Hyperthyroidism patients were newly diagnosed, had a disease duration of under 2 months, and were aged 18 to 65 years. Exclusion was applied to patients with uncontrolled infections, other autoimmune diseases, pregnancy or lactation. Diagnoses were established on the basis of clinical symptoms, serum thyroxine and TRAb, thyroid ultrasound, and orbital computed tomography. Blood from progressor patients was drawn when they were first diagnosed with hyperthyroidism, before any ophthalmopathy symptoms appeared. PBMCs were isolated from approximately 10 ml of fresh peripheral blood by Ficoll-Paque density gradient centrifugation. Progressor patients were first diagnosed with Graves' hyperthyroidism and then developed ophthalmopathy during follow-up. Total RNA was extracted using Trizol reagent, and RNA quality was assessed on an Agilent 2100 Bioanalyzer.

TCR beta CDR3 regions were amplified from RNA transcripts. A first-round RT-PCR of the TCR CDR3 used the HTBI primer set with the Qiagen OneStep RT-PCR kit. The libraries were constructed in a second round of multiplex PCR and then size-selected and purified. The libraries were sequenced on an Illumina HiSeq2000 using paired-end 100 bp reads. The paper's processing steps were these. Raw data were processed with SOAPnuke, discarding reads with adapters, uncalled bases, mean Phred below 15, or no exact constant-primer or identifier match. COPE v1.2.5 was used to merge the high-quality paired reads, and each unique nucleotide sequence was defined as a clonotype. MiTCR v1.1 was used to align clonotypes to the IMGT TRBV, TRBD and TRBJ reference segments. Analysis was restricted to V-J combinations with a frequency above 0.0001, which covered 99.2% of repertoires. The TCS score was defined as F50 (clonal expansion) divided by E x V (chaos), with BLOSUM62-based TCRdist calculated between CDR3 peptides within each V-J. Welch's t-statistics and random forest reduced 500 to 550 V-J features to 13, which were used in a naive Bayes classifier (R e1071). Using fastp trimming at Q25 and MiXCR clonotype assembly, TCRdb reanalyzed the public sequencing data and kept in-frame beta chains. Each record represents a unique CDR3 protein, reported with the most common genes and DNA among its rows. The V and J calls were not made by the authors but by TCRdb's processing. The sample table shows about 380,000 distinct CDR3 sequences, and approximately 12% are seen once. The ten top clones hold around 21% of the sample.

The study at large found these results: No statistical method was used to fix the sample size in advance, and group allocation was not hidden from the investigators. Most expanded thyroid clonotypes (frequency above 0.001) were also found in blood, which suggests that blood repertoires may mirror thyroid immune responses. In cross-validation, a model built on a 13 V-J signature told ophthalmopathy apart from stable hyperthyroidism with under 90% sensitivity and around 81% specificity, and in testing the same model reached 80%/75%. During validation, the model predicted progression to ophthalmopathy a median of about 5.9 months ahead of onset, with almost 71% sensitivity and roughly 72% specificity.

The sequenced sample was blood. This sequence uses TRBV7-2 and TRBJ2-5; 7 bases in the junction line up with TRBD1. The receptor was isolated from a man aged 25-40 years with Graves' hyperthyroidism that later progressed to Graves' ophthalmopathy. The DNA sequence follows: TGTGCCAGCAGCCAGGGACAGACCCGGGAGACCCAGTACTTC. Its translation reads: CASSQGQTRETQYF.